A single sample is the source of the 14 T cell receptor beta chains below, sequenced in a study of blood T cells in healthy people across ages. A second PCR of about 6 to 12 cycles used a sample-barcoded 5' primer and a J-beta primer mix. TCRdb called the 5' RACE reads again in MiXCR, with one record for every CDR3 protein. The sample lists 1.5 million to 2 million distinct CDR3 sequences; 40% to 55% were seen once. Input material: blood. Source of these receptors: a woman aged 40 to 50 in good health.

The table lists this clonotype with a few counts. An end of the junction differs from the germline gene, which may be a read error. The chain is built from TRBV20-1 and TRBJ2-1; no clear D. The CDR3 contains 16 residues. From germline, CDR1 is DFQATT and CDR2 SNEGSKA (reference sequence). The CDR3 is CSARDVLRLSNNEQFF. CDR3 DNA sequence: TGCAGTGCTAGAGATGTCCTCCGCCTCTCCAACAATGAGCAGTTCTTC.

CDR3 bases: TGTGCCATCAGTGAGCCCCCCCCCAGTAAGCAGTTCTTC. Protein product: CAISEPPPSKQFF. V gene TRBV10-3 combines with J gene TRBJ2-1; D gene ambiguous. Trimming took 2 bases from V and 11 from J, leaving 13 bases between them. The CDR3 covers 13 residues. Germline CDR1 reads ENHRY; CDR2 reads SYGVKD.

This chain joins TRBV20-1 and TRBJ2-1, with 7 bases lining up with TRBD2. CDR3 length: 14 residues. From germline, CDR1 is DFQATT and CDR2 SNEGSKA (reference sequence). V dropped 8 bases and J dropped 7; count of bases not matched to a gene: 14. CDR3: CSPYSRAGQNEQFF. CDR3 nucleotide sequence: TGCAGTCCATATTCTAGAGCGGGGCAAAATGAGCAGTTCTTC.

V usage is TRBV7-9 and J usage is TRBJ2-7; D possibly corresponds to TRBD1 (5 bases). Per the germline V gene, CDR1 is SEHNR and CDR2 is FQNEAQ (reference sequence). The ends were cut back, 1 base at V and 6 bases at J, with 13 bases in the middle. This CDR3 is built from 14 residues. CDR3 DNA sequence: TGTGCCAGCAGCTTAGGGTCAGGGCGAGGCGAGCAGTACTTC. Its protein is CASSLGSGRGEQYF.

CDR3 sequence (DNA): TGTGCCAGCAGTTACGTAACCGACAGGGTCGGGACCAAAAACATTCAGTACTTC. It is translated as CASSYVTDRVGTKNIQYF. The rearrangement joins TRBV6-5 to TRBJ2-4, with 7 bases lining up with TRBD1. The V gene's germline CDR1 is MNHEY and CDR2 SVGAGI. CDR3 size: 18 residues. V was clipped by 2 bases and J by 2 bases; unmatched bases: 12.

This clonotype was counted a few times. The V call is TRBV20-1, the J call TRBJ2-3, with no clear D. Germline CDR1 and CDR2: DFQATT and SNEGSKA (reference sequence). The length of the CDR3 is 12 residues. The CDR3 protein is CSQARLADTQYF. Written as DNA, the CDR3 is TGCAGCCAAGCAAGGCTCGCAGATACGCAGTATTTT.

This clonotype appeared many times. The chain links TRBV7-2 to TRBJ2-3; 9 bases map to TRBD2. Trimming at V came to 6 bases and at J to 8 bases, leaving 15 bases not matched to a gene. This CDR3 has 16 residues. Germline V gene data show CDR1 as SGHTA and CDR2 as FQGNSA. This CDR3 reads CASRERLAAFAVTQYF. As DNA, the CDR3 is TGTGCCAGCAGGGAGAGACTAGCGGCCTTTGCAGTTACGCAGTATTTT.

The chain joins TRBV29-1 to TRBJ2-1; TRBD1 agrees at 12 bases. Germline V gives CDR1 SQVTM, CDR2 ANQGSEA. Trimming took 4 bases from V and 3 from J; bases not matched to a gene: 7. This CDR3 contains 16 residues. CDR3 in DNA: TGCAGCGTTGTCCCGGGACAGGGGGCGCGCTACAATGAGCAGTTCTTC. It yields the protein CSVVPGQGARYNEQFF.

This rearrangement joins TRBV3-1 to TRBJ2-5; the D is unclear. Germline loops: CDR1 LGHDT, CDR2 YNNKEL (reference sequence). The CDR3 spans 14 residues. V was shortened by 0 bases and J by 4 bases, with 9 bases between the two germline ends. The CDR3 loop reads CASSQDKVRETQYF. The CDR3 bases are TGTGCCAGCAGCCAAGATAAGGTCAGAGAGACCCAGTACTTC.

A few counts support this clonotype. V and J are TRBV29-1 and TRBJ1-2; a weak D match, TRBD1 (6 bases). This CDR3 has 10 residues. V lost 4 bases and J lost 11, with 11 bases in between. Germline values: CDR1 SQVTM, CDR2 ANQGSEA. This CDR3 reads CSVGGPGYTF. In DNA form, the CDR3 reads TGCAGCGTTGGGGGGCCTGGGTACACCTTC.

V is TRBV6-5 and J is TRBJ2-1; 8 nucleotides line up with TRBD2. The CDR3 covers 15 residues. Germline-derived CDR1 and CDR2 are MNHEY and SVGAGI. V shed 2 bases, J shed 5 bases, and the junction held 5 bases outside the gene matches. This CDR3 reads CASSYAGSGNNEQFF. The DNA for the CDR3 is TGTGCCAGCAGTTACGCAGGTAGCGGGAACAATGAGCAGTTCTTC.

This clonotype was detected only a few times. The CDR3 loop reads CSGSSGAGGPGETQYF. In nucleotides, the CDR3 is TGCAGTGGCTCCTCAGGGGCAGGCGGACCAGGGGAGACCCAGTACTTC. J is TRBJ2-5 and V is TRBV20-1; weak D call: TRBD1 (6 bases). The V end was cut by 7 bases, the J end by 5 bases, with 26 bases between. CDR1 and CDR2 from the germline V gene are DFQATT and SNEGSKA (reference sequence). The CDR3 is 16 residues long.

This clonotype has a handful of counts. J is TRBJ2-7 and V is TRBV10-3; either TRBD1 or TRBD2 may supply D (5 bases each). The germline gives CDR1 ENHRY, CDR2 SYGVKD. Deletions cut 3 bases from V and 0 bases from J, with 12 bases between. CDR3 length equals 15 residues. CDR3 DNA: TGTGCCATCAGTGAAGGGGAGCTTCCCTCCTACGAGCAGTACTTC. Translating gives CAISEGELPSYEQYF.

This clonotype was observed a handful of times. The V and J genes are TRBV20-1 and TRBJ2-3, with a possible D match to TRBD2 (5 bases). Germline-derived CDR1 and CDR2 are DFQATT and SNEGSKA (reference sequence). The length of the CDR3 is 14 residues. Trimming shortened V by 6 bases and J by 5 bases, and 18 bases separated the two germline ends. The CDR3 DNA follows: TGCAGTGCCCCTGTGGGCGGGCCCGGAGATACGCAGTATTTT. Translating it yields CSAPVGGPGDTQYF.